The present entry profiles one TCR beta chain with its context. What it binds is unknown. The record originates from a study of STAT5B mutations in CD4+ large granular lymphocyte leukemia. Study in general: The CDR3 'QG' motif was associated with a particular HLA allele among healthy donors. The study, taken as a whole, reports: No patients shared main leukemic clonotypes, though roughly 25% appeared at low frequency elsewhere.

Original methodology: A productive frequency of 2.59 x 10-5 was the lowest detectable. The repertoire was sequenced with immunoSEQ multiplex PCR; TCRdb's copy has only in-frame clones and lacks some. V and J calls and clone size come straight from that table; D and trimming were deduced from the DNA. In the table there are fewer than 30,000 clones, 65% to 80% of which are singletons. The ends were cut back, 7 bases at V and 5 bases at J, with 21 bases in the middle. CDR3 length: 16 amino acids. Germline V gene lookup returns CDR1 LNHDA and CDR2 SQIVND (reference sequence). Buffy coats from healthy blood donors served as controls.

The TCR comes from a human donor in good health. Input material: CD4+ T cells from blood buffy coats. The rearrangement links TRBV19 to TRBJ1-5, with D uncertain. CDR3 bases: TGTGCCAGTACATGGGTGGGTAATGTGAAGGATCAGCCCCAGCATTTT. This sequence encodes CASTWVGNVKDQPQHF.